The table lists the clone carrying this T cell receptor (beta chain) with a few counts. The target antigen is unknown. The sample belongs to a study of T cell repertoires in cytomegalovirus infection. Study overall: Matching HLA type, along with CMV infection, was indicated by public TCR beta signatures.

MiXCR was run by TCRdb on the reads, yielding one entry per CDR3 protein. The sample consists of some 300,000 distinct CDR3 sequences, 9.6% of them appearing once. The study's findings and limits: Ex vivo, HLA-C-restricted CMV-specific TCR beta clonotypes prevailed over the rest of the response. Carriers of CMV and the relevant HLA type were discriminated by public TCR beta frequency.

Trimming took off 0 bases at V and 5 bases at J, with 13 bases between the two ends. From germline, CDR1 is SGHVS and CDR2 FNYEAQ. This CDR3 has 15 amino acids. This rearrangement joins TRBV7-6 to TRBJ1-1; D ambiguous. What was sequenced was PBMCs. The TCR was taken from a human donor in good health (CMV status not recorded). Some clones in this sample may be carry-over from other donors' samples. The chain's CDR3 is CASSLASNGWTEAFF. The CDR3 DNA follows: TGTGCCAGCAGCTTAGCTAGCAATGGGTGGACTGAAGCTTTCTTT.